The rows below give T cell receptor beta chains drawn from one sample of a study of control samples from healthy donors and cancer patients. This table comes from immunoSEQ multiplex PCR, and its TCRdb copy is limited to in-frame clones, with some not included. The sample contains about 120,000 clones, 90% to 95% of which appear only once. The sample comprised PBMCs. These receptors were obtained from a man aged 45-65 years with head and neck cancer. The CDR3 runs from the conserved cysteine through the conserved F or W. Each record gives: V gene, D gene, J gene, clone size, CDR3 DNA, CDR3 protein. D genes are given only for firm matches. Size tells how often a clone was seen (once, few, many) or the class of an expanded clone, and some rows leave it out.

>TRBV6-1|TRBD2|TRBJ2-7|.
TGTGCCAGCAGTGAGATGCTAGCGGGGTCCTACGAGCAGTACTTC
CASSEMLAGSYEQYF
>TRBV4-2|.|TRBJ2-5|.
TGTGCCAGCAGCCAAGCTTCAGGCATACAAGAGACCCAGTACTTC
CASSQASGIQETQYF
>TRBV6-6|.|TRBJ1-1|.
TGTGCCAGCAGTTACGACAGAATGAACACTGAAGCTTTCTTT
CASSYDRMNTEAFF
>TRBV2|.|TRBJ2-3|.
TGTGCCAGCAGTGAATCGGGGGGCTTGTCTAGCACAGATACGCAGTATTTT
CASSESGGLSSTDTQYF
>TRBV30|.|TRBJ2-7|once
TGTGCCTGGGACCTGGGACAAACCTACGAGCAGTACTTC
CAWDLGQTYEQYF
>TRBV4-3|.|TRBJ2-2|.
TGCGCCAGCAGTCCTCAGAGGGCCCACACCGGGGAGCTGTTTTTT
CASSPQRAHTGELFF
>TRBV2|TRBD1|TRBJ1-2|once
TGTGCCAGCACCAGAGACCAGGGGGTAAAATATGGCTACACCTTC
CASTRDQGVKYGYTF
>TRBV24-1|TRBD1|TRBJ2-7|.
TGTGCCACCACCCCGGGACAGGGTTTAACCTACGAGCAGTACTTC
CATTPGQGLTYEQYF
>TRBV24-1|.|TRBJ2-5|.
TGTGCCACCAGTGATTCACGATCAGGGATTCTTCAAGAGACCCAGTACTTC
CATSDSRSGILQETQYF
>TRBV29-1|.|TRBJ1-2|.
TGCAGCGTTCGTAGGGTCGGCAACTATGGCTACACCTTC
CSVRRVGNYGYTF
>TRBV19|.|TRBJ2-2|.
TGTGCCAGTAGTAGAGCAGCGGACCCGTCGAACACCGGGGAGCTGTTTTTT
CASSRAADPSNTGELFF
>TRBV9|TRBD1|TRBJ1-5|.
TGTGCCAGCAGCGTAACGGACAGGATAAATCAGCCCCAGCATTTT
CASSVTDRINQPQHF
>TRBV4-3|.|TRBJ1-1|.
TGCGCCAGCAGCCGATTCGAGGGGGCTGAAGCTTTCTTT
CASSRFEGAEAFF
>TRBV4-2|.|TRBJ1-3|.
TGTGCCAGCAGCCCCAACTCTGGAAACACCATATATTTT
CASSPNSGNTIYF
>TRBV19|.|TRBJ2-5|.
TGTGCCAGTAGCCCAACCGCCCCCGCAGCCCAAGAGACCCAGTACTTC
CASSPTAPAAQETQYF
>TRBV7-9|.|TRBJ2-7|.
TGTGCCAGCAGCTGGGCAGTTGAGCAGTACTTC
CASSWAVEQYF
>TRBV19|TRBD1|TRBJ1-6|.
TGTGCCAGTAGTACCCGAACTATAGACAGGGGGCAAAACAGGGCCCTCCACTTT
CASSTRTIDRGQNRALHF